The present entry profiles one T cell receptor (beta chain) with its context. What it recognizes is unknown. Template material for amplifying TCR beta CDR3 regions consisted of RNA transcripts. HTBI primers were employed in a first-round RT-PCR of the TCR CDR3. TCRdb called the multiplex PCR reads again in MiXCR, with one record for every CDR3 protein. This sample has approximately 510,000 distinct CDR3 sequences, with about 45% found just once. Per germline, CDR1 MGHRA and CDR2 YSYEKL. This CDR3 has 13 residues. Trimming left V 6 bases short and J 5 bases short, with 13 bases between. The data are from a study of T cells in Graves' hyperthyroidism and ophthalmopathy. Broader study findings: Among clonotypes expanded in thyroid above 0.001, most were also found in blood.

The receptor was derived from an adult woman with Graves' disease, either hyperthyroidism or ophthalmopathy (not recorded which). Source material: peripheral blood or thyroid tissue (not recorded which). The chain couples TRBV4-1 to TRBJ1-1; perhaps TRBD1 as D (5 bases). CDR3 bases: TGCGCCAGCAGGATGCAGGGAGGGACTGAAGCTTTCTTT. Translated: CASRMQGGTEAFF.